This T cell receptor beta chain was recovered during a study of T cells after yellow fever vaccination (dated by TCRdb to between 2018 and 2020). Notes on the research overall: The SMART-Seq v4 Ultra Low Input RNA kit was used to prepare libraries from fractions with low cell numbers. Blood was collected at multiple timepoints before and after primary and secondary immunization, and bulk PBMC replicates and cell subsets were isolated. Two healthy male donors, one aged 18 to 29 and one aged 30 to 40 years, made up the cohort. To follow T-cell clones before and after primary and booster YFV17D yellow fever vaccination, bulk TCR alpha and beta repertoires were sequenced over time. Summary of the overall study and its limitations: A small fraction of clonotypes appeared in both the CD4 and CD8 compartments, likely as a result of convergent recombination. Computational filtering was needed because FACS-sorted repertoires could contain abundant contaminating clonotypes from the bulk population. Because only two donors were included in the study, the extent to which the findings can be generalized is limited. Compared with the primary T-cell response, the secondary T-cell response was weaker but faster, peaking on day 5 rather than day 15. Most clones expanded after primary vaccination were re-detected after the booster (almost 98% of CD4 and around 86% of CD8), suggesting broad memory maintenance.

The cysteine opens and the phenylalanine closes a CDR3 of 16 amino acids. Just CDR3 DNA is preserved here, 48 bases in frame from base 1. Trimming leaves V shorter by 1 base and J shorter by 3 bases, with the junction holding 4 bases beyond the gene matches. According to the germline V gene (reference sequence), CDR1 reads MNHEY and CDR2 reads SMNVEV. This clonotype was seen repeatedly, ten times or more. It has no known antigen specificity. Base qualities are missing; no much larger clone stands one base away. TCR cDNA was synthesized by 5'RACE template switching, through which a universal primer site and unique molecular identifiers were introduced. Priming for cDNA synthesis came from both the TCR alpha and TCR beta constant segments. Library amplification used two PCR steps, and the second PCR step added sample barcodes and sequencing adapters. Sequencing of libraries was done on Illumina HiSeq 2500 (2x100 bp) or NovaSeq (2x150 bp). Per the authors' processing: MIGEC handled demultiplexing of reads and collapsing into UMI consensus sequences, while MiXCR performed V(D)J alignment. Clonotypes responding to the vaccine were identified with edgeR on replicate PBMC samples, with the criteria of FDR below 0.01 and a log2 fold change above 5 up to day 15. Bulk clonotypes were assigned CD4 or CD8 identity according to which sequenced CD4 or CD8 repertoire held them at higher abundance. Clones were called with MiXCR by TCRdb after fastp trimmed the public reads at Q25, and only in-frame beta chains were retained. Every entry covers one CDR3 protein and lists the most common genes and DNA from its rows. These V and J calls derive from TCRdb rather than the authors' analysis. The sample table shows tens of thousands of distinct CDR3 sequences, and more than 5.5% are seen once. Of the sample, 35% is held by the ten largest clones.

What this sample's treatment or condition label stands for: live attenuated yellow fever vaccine strain. A standard Ficoll-Paque protocol was used to isolate PBMCs from peripheral blood. Dynabeads CD4 and CD8 positive selection kits were used to isolate the CD4 and CD8 T-cell fractions. TriZol was used to extract RNA from bulk PBMCs, from CD4 and CD8 fractions, and from dextramer-positive and dextramer-negative fractions. The sample here was CD8+ T cells sorted from PBMCs, taken 4 to 5 days after the first yellow fever vaccination. The receptor was isolated from a man aged 18 to 29 who received the YFV17D yellow fever vaccine. The chain was built from TRBV27 and TRBJ2-3, with 10 middle bases fitting TRBD2. The encoded CDR3 is CASSLFLAGVTDTQYF. In nucleotide form, the sequence is TGTGCCAGCAGTTTATTTCTAGCGGGGGTGACAGATACGCAGTATTTT.